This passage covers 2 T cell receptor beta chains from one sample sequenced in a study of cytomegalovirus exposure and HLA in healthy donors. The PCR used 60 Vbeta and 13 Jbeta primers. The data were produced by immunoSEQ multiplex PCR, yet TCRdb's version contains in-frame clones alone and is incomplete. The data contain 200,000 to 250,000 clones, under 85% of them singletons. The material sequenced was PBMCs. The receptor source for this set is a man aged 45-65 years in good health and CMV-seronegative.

The CDR3 is CASSSQGGEAFF. The DNA of the CDR3 is TGTGCCAGCAGTTCGCAGGGGGGTGAAGCTTTCTTT. This chain links TRBV6-5 with TRBJ1-1, with 7 bases identical to TRBD1. The CDR3 extends over 12 amino acids. The germline gives CDR1 MNHEY, CDR2 SVGAGI. Unmatched junction bases numbered 3, after V lost 4 bases and J lost 7 bases.

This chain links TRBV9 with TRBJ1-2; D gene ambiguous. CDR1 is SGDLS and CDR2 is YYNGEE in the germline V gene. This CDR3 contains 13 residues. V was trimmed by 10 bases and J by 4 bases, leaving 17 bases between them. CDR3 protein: CASLVSSFYGYTF. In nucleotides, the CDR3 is TGTGCCTCCTTGGTGAGTAGTTTCTATGGCTACACCTTC.